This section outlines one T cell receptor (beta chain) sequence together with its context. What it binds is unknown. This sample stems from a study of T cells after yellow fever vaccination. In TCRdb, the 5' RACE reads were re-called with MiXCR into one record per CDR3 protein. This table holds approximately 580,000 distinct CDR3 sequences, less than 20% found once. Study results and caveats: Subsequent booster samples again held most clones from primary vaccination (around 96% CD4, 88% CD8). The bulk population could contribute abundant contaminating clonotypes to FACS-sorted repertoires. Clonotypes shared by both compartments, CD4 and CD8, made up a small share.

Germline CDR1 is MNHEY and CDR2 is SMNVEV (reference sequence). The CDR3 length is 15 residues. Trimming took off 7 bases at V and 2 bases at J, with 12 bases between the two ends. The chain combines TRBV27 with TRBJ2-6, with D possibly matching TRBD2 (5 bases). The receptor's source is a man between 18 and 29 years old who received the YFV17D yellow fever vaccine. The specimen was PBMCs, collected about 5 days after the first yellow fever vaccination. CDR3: CASTGVGAGANVLTF. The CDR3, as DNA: TGTGCCAGCACCGGCGTCGGGGCTGGGGCCAACGTCCTGACTTTC.